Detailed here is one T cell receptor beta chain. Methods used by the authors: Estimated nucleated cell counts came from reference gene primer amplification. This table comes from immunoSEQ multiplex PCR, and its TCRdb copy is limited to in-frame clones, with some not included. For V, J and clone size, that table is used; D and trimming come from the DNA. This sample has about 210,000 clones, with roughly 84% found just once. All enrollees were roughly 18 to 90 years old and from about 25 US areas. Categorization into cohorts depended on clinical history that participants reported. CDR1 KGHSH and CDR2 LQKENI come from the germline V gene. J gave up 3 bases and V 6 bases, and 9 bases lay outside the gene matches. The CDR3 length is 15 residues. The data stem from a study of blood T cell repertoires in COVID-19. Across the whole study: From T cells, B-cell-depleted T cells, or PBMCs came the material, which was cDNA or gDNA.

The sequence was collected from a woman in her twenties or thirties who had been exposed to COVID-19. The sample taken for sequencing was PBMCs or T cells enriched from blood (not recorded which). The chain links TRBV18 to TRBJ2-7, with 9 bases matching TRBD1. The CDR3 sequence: CASSQSGTGIYEQYF. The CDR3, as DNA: TGTGCCAGCTCGCAATCCGGGACAGGGATCTACGAGCAGTACTTC. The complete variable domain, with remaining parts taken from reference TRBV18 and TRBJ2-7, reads NAGVMQNPRHLVRRRGQEARLRCSPMKGHSHVYWYRQLPEEGLKFMVYLQKENIIDESGMPKERFSAEFPKEGPSILRIQQVVRGDSAAYFCASSQSGTGIYEQYFGPGTRLTVT.